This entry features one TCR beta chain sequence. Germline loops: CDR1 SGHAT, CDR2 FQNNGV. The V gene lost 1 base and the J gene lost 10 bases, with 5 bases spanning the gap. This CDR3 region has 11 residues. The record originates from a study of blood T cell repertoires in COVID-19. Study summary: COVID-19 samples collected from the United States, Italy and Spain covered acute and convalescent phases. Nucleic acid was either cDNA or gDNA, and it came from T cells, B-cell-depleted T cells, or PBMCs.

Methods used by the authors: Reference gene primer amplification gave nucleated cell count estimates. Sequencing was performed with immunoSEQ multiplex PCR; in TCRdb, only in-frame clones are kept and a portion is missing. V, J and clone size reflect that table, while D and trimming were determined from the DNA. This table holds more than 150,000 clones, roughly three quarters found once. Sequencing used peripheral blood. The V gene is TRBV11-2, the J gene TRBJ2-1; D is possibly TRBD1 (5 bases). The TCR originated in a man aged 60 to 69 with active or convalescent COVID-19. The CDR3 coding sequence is TGTGCCAGCAGCTTAGGGACAGAGCAGTTCTTC. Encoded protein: CASSLGTEQFF.